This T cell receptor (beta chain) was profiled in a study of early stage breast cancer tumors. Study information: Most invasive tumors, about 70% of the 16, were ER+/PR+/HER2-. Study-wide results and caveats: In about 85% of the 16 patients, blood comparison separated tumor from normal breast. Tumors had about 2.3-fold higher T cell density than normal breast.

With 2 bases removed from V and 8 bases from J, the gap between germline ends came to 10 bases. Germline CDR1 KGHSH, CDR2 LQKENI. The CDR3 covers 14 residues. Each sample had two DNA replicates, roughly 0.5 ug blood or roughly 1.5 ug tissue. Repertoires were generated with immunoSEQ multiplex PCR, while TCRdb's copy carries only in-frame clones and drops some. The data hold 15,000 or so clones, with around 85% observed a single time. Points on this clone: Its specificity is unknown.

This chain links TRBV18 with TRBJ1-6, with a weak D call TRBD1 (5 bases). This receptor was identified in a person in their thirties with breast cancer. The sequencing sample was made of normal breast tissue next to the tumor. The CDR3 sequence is CASSPSQGDSPLHF. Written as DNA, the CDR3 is TGTGCCAGCTCACCAAGCCAGGGTGATTCACCCCTCCACTTT. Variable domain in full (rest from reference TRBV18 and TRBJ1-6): NAGVMQNPRHLVRRRGQEARLRCSPMKGHSHVYWYRQLPEEGLKFMVYLQKENIIDESGMPKERFSAEFPKEGPSILRIQQVVRGDSAAYFCASSPSQGDSPLHFGNGTRLTVT.